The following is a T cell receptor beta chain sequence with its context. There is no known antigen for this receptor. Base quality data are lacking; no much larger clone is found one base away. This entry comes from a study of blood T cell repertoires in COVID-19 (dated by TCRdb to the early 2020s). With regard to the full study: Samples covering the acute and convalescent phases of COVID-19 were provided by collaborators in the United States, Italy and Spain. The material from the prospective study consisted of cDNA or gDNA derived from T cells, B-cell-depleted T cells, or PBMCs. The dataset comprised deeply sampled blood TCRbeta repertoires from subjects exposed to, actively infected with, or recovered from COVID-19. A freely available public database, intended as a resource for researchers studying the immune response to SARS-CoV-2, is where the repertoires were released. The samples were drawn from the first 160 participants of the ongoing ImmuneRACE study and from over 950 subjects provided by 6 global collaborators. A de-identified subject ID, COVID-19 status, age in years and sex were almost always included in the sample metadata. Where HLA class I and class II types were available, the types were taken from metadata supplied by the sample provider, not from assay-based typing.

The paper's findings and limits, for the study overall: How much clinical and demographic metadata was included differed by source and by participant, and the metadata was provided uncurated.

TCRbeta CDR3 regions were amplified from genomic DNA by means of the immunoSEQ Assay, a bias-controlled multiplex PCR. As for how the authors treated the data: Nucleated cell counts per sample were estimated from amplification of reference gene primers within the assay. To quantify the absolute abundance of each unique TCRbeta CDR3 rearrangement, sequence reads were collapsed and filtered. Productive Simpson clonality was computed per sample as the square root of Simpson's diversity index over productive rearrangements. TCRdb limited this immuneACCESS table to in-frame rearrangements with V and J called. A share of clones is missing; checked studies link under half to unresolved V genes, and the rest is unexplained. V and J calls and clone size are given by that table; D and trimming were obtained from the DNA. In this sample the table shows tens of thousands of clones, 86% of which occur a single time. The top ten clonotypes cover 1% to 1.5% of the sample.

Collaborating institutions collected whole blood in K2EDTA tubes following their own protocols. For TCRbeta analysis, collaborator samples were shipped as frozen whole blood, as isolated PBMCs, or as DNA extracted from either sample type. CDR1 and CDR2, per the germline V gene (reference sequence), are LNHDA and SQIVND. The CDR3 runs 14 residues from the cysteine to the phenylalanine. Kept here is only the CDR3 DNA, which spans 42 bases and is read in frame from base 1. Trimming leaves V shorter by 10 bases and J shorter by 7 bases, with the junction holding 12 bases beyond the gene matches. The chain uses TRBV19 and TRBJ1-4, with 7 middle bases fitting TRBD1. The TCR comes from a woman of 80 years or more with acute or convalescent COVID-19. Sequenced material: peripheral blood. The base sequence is TGTGCCACCCATCCAACAGGGGTGGGTGAAAAACTGTTTTTT. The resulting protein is CATHPTGVGEKLFF.